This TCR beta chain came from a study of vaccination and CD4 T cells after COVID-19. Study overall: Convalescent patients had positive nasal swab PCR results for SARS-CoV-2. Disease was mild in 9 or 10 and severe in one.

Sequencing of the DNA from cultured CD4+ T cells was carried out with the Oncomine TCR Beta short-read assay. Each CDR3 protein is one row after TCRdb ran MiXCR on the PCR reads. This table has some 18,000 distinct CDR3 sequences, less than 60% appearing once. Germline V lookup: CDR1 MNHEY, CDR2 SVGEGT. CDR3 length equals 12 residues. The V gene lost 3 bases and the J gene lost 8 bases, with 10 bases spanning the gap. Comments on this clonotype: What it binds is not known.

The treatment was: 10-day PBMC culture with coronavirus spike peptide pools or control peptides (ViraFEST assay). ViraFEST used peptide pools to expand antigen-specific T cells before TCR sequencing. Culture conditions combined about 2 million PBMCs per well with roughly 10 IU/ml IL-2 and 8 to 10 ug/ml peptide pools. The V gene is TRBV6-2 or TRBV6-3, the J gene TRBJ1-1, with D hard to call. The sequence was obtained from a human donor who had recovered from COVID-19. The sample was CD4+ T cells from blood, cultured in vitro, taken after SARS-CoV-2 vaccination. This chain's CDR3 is CASSYQEREAFF. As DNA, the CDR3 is TGTGCCAGCAGTTATCAGGAGCGCGAAGCTTTCTTT.